The 21 T cell receptor beta chains reported below all come from one sample, sequenced in a study of HIV-infected children after antiretroviral therapy interruption. The treatment here: PENTA 11 planned treatment interruption arm or continuous ART arm. The TCR library was built from RNA with a 3' RACE protocol and unique molecular identifiers. One entry per CDR3 protein, called by TCRdb with MiXCR from the 3' RACE reads. The sample lists 40,000 to 55,000 distinct CDR3 sequences, roughly 4.5% seen once, with approximately 0.7% in the top ten. The sample here was CD45RA+ CD4+ T cells from PBMCs, pooled from several time points, taken from a donor given antiretroviral therapy, either interrupted or continuous. As for subset: naive CD4+ CD45RA+ CD45RO- T cells. The receptor source for this set is a pool of human donors with HIV.

The table lists this clonotype with many counts. The chain combines TRBV20-1 with TRBJ2-1; D gene ambiguous. CDR1 is DFQATT and CDR2 is SNEGSKA in the germline V gene (reference sequence). Trimming left V 5 bases short and J 4 bases short, with 6 bases between. This CDR3 region has 11 residues. CDR3 DNA: TGCAGTGCTCTAGGGTACAATGAGCAGTTCTTC. Amino acids: CSALGYNEQFF.

This clonotype occurred many times. The V and J genes are TRBV5-1 and TRBJ2-1; TRBD2 might be the D (6 bases). V lost 7 bases to trimming and J lost 8 bases, with 22 bases between them. Germline V gene data show CDR1 as SGHRS and CDR2 as YFSETQ. The CDR3 spans 15 residues. The DNA for the CDR3 is TGCGCCAGCGGGGTACGGGACTCGGTTCGCGATGAGCAGTTCTTC. Amino acid sequence: CASGVRDSVRDEQFF.

The chain carries TRBV4-1 and TRBJ2-5; 7 bases align to TRBD1. In germline, CDR1 is MGHRA, CDR2 YSYEKL. V was pared by 4 bases and J by 3 bases, with 14 bases of the junction left unmatched. There are 17 residues in the CDR3. CDR3 amino acids: CASSRELLGQWKETQYF. In DNA, the CDR3 is TGCGCCAGCAGCCGGGAACTCCTGGGACAGTGGAAAGAGACCCAGTACTTC.

This clonotype was detected many times. The genes are TRBV5-1 and TRBJ2-7; a weak D match, TRBD1 (5 bases). The CDR3 totals 13 residues. V dropped 4 bases and J dropped 3 bases, with 11 bases sitting between them. Germline V CDR1 and CDR2: SGHRS, YFSETQ. CDR3 region: CASSLDSHYEQYF. CDR3 bases: TGCGCCAGCAGCCTCGACAGCCACTACGAGCAGTACTTC.

The chain is built from TRBV18 and TRBJ1-2; D is unclear. The CDR3 runs to 14 residues. V was pared by 0 bases and J by 2 bases, with 7 bases between. Germline-derived CDR1 and CDR2 are KGHSH and LQKENI. The CDR3: CASSPPDRNYGYTF. CDR3 nucleotides: TGTGCCAGCTCACCACCGGATAGAAACTATGGCTACACCTTC.

This clonotype was counted at least ten times. The V call is TRBV2, the J call TRBJ1-5; TRBD1 matches at 7 bases. Germline V lookup: CDR1 SNHLY, CDR2 FYNNEI. This CDR3 region has 15 residues. The trim removed 6 bases at V and 3 bases at J, leaving 8 bases unmatched. The DNA of the CDR3 is TGTGCCAGCAGAGTCGACAGGGTTGACAATCAGCCCCAGCATTTT. Its protein product is CASRVDRVDNQPQHF.

This clonotype has at least ten counts. The junction departs from the called germline gene at one end, perhaps through a read error. The chain recombines TRBV2 with TRBJ2-4; possible D gene TRBD1, 6 bases. Germline V gene lookup returns CDR1 SNHLY and CDR2 FYNNEI. The CDR3 length is 13 residues. CDR3 in DNA: TGTGCCAGCAGTGAAGTAGGGGGACGGTTTCTGGACTTC. Encoded protein: CASSEVGGRFLDF.

This clonotype came up many times. The chain links TRBV28 to TRBJ2-1; TRBD2 might be the D (6 bases). Germline values: CDR1 MDHEN, CDR2 SYDVKM. The CDR3 has 13 residues. Trimming stripped 6 bases from V and 8 bases from J, with 14 bases between. DNA of the CDR3: TGTGCCAGCAGCGGAGGGTATACAGATGAGCAGTTCTTC. It encodes CASSGGYTDEQFF.

This clonotype was detected only a few times. The chain employs TRBV7-2 and TRBJ1-4; no firm D call. Germline CDR1 SGHTA, CDR2 FQGNSA. The V gene lost 8 bases and the J gene lost 8 bases, with 21 bases spanning the gap. This CDR3 has 15 residues. The CDR3 DNA follows: TGTGCCAGCGGCCCTAACTCCCGAGGCAGGGAAAAACTGTTTTTT. This codes for CASGPNSRGREKLFF.

V gene TRBV7-2 combines with J gene TRBJ2-7, with D possibly being TRBD1 or TRBD2 (6 bases each). The CDR3 runs to 20 residues. The germline V gene has CDR1 SGHTA and CDR2 FQGNSA. V was shortened by 0 bases and J by 5 bases, with 29 bases between the two germline ends. For the CDR3, the DNA is TGTGCCAGCAGCTTAGCTCGGGGGCCAACCTGGACAGTGTTAAGGCACGAGCAGTACTTC. This translates into CASSLARGPTWTVLRHEQYF.

Many counts were recorded for this clonotype. The chain has TRBV2 and TRBJ2-7; 7 bases map to TRBD2. V was pared by 8 bases and J by 2 bases, with 0 bases of the junction left unmatched. Germline V gives CDR1 SNHLY, CDR2 FYNNEI. The CDR3 length is 11 residues. Here the CDR3 reads CASGLAYEQYF. CDR3 DNA: TGTGCCAGCGGACTAGCCTACGAGCAGTACTTC.

This clonotype appeared many times. The chain links TRBV11-2 to TRBJ1-2; D is uncertain. Trimming cost V 0 bases and J 5 bases, with 4 bases left between them. Germline-derived CDR1 and CDR2 are SGHAT and FQNNGV. The CDR3 extends over 12 amino acids. DNA of the CDR3: TGTGCCAGCAGCTTAGAAAGATATGGCTACACCTTC. It yields the protein CASSLERYGYTF.

This clonotype showed up many times. V is TRBV20-1 and J is TRBJ2-7; TRBD1 matches at 10 bases. Germline CDR1 DFQATT, CDR2 SNEGSKA (reference sequence). The V and J ends lost 6 bases and 1 base, in that order; junction bases with no gene match: 9. This CDR3 has 15 amino acids. CDR3 coding DNA: TGCAGTGCCTCCCTCGGGACAGGGGCATCCTACGAGCAGTACTTC. It specifies CSASLGTGASYEQYF.

Ten or more counts support this clonotype. V usage is TRBV30 and J usage is TRBJ2-7, with 7 bases fitting TRBD1. Germline CDR1 reads GTSNPN; CDR2 reads SVGIG (reference sequence). This CDR3 spans 12 amino acids. The junction had 6 bases not matched to a gene; V was cut back by 7 bases and J by 3 bases. CDR3 bases: TGTGCCTATCTCCGGGACAGCTACGAGCAGTACTTC. It yields the protein CAYLRDSYEQYF.

The chain couples TRBV7-3 to TRBJ2-1, with 9 bases identical to TRBD1. The V gene's germline CDR1 is SGHTA and CDR2 FQGTGA. Germline trimming cut 5 bases from V and 3 bases from J; bases unmatched to any gene: 5. The CDR3 covers 15 residues. The CDR3 protein is CASSVGQGIYNEQFF. The CDR3 bases are TGTGCCAGCAGCGTGGGACAGGGCATCTACAATGAGCAGTTCTTC.

Ten or more counts support this clonotype. The V gene is TRBV6-1, the J gene TRBJ1-4, with 7 bases matching TRBD1. V lost 0 bases and J lost 7; bases outside the gene matches: 8. The CDR3 sequence is 16 residues long. Per germline, CDR1 MNHNS and CDR2 SASEGT. The CDR3 region is CASSEALLRGSEKLFF. The CDR3 bases are TGTGCCAGCAGTGAAGCGCTTCTCAGGGGGAGTGAAAAACTGTTTTTT.

In its sample, this clonotype was seen many times. The chain has TRBV20-1 and TRBJ2-7; D perhaps matches TRBD1 (5 bases). The CDR3 is 13 amino acids. V was shortened by 2 bases and J by 6 bases, with 14 bases between the two germline ends. The V gene's germline CDR1 is DFQATT and CDR2 SNEGSKA (reference sequence). The CDR3 DNA follows: TGCAGTGCTAGAAAGAAAGGGGTTTCCGAGCAGTACTTC. As protein: CSARKKGVSEQYF.

The sample holds many counts of this clonotype. The V and J genes are TRBV12-3 or TRBV12-4 and TRBJ1-5, with 9 bases lining up with TRBD1. This CDR3 spans 16 amino acids. Trimming took 6 bases from V and 4 from J; bases not matched to a gene: 10. CDR3 sequence: CASSLAGTGLNQPQHF. The CDR3 coding sequence is TGTGCCAGCAGCCTCGCCGGGACAGGGTTAAATCAGCCCCAGCATTTT.

This clonotype has a count of ten or more. V usage is TRBV19 and J usage is TRBJ1-5, with 7 bases matching TRBD1. CDR1 is LNHDA, CDR2 SQIVND, per germline (reference sequence). The ends lost 3 bases at V and 4 bases at J; junction bases unmatched: 9. The CDR3 is made up of 16 amino acids. In nucleotides, the CDR3 is TGTGCCAGTAGTATCTATGAAGGGGGCGTGAATCAGCCCCAGCATTTT. It encodes CASSIYEGGVNQPQHF.

The chain is built from TRBV4-2 and TRBJ2-1; 9 bases agree with TRBD1. Germline CDR1 is LGHNA and CDR2 is YNFKEQ. CDR3 length: 16 amino acids. With V trimmed by 1 base and J by 12 bases, 13 bases remained unmatched. CDR3 nucleotides: TGTGCCAGCAGCCAAGGGGGACAGGGTAACTACGCAGGGCAGTTCTTC. The encoded protein is CASSQGGQGNYAGQFF.

This clonotype was seen many times. V and J are TRBV5-1 and TRBJ1-3; maybe TRBD1 (6 bases). Trimming cost V 0 bases and J 7 bases, with 14 bases left between them. The CDR3 is 15 amino acids. The germline gives CDR1 SGHRS, CDR2 YFSETQ. The DNA for the CDR3 is TGCGCCAGCAGCTTGGTTGCGGGGGCCGGGAACACCATATATTTT. This gives the protein CASSLVAGAGNTIYF.